A single sample gave rise to the 9 T cell receptor beta chains below, sequenced in a study of cytomegalovirus exposure and HLA in healthy donors (dated by TCRdb to about 2017). The protocol used for the library was the immunoSEQ multiplex PCR assay. A mixture of 60 forward primers for TCR Vbeta segments and 13 reverse primers for TCR Jbeta segments was used in the multiplex PCR. This is the immuneACCESS table as TCRdb keeps it, with only in-frame sequences that have V and J called. A part of the clones is gone; compared with another copy, unresolved V genes explain less than half, and the rest is unexplained. The sample table includes more than 25,000 clones. The ten largest clonotypes hold 0.71% of the sample. Sequences were obtained from PBMCs. Every receptor here comes from a man younger than 40 in good health and CMV-seronegative.

This chain connects TRBV27 to TRBJ2-7, with 9 bases aligning to TRBD2. Germline CDR1 is MNHEY and CDR2 is SMNVEV (reference sequence). CDR3 length equals 15 residues. V was clipped by 2 bases and J by 3 bases; unmatched bases: 5. Here the CDR3 DNA reads TGTGCCAGCAGTTTAGATAGCGGGAGTATCTACGAGCAGTACTTC. Its protein is CASSLDSGSIYEQYF.

The chain combines TRBV10-3 with TRBJ2-3; D might be TRBD2 (6 bases). Per germline, CDR1 ENHRY and CDR2 SYGVKD. The germline V and J ends were trimmed by 3 bases and 4 bases, with 8 bases remaining between them. The CDR3 contains 13 residues. The CDR3, as DNA: TGTGCCATCAGTGACGGACTATCAGATACGCAGTATTTT. This encodes CAISDGLSDTQYF.

The genes are TRBV13 and TRBJ2-3; perhaps TRBD1 as D (5 bases). The CDR3 totals 16 residues. V lost 0 bases to trimming and J lost 4 bases, with 14 bases between them. Germline CDR1 is PRHDT and CDR2 is FYEKMQ (reference sequence). The CDR3 DNA sequence: TGTGCCAGCAGCTTAGGCTATGCAGGGCCCGCAGATACGCAGTATTTT. It is translated as CASSLGYAGPADTQYF.

The chain is built from TRBV5-8 and TRBJ2-1; 11 bases align to TRBD2. This CDR3 is 17 amino acids long. Germline CDR1 and CDR2: SGHTS and YDEGEE. V lost 1 base to trimming and J lost 1 base; unmatched junction nucleotides: 4. The chain's CDR3 is CASSLTSGSGSYNEQFF. DNA of the CDR3: TGTGCCAGCAGCTTGACTAGCGGGAGTGGGTCCTACAATGAGCAGTTCTTC.

The J gene is TRBJ1-1, the V gene TRBV6-5; D remains unclear. Germline values: CDR1 MNHEY, CDR2 SVGAGI. The V end was cut by 0 bases, the J end by 9 bases, with 11 bases between. CDR3 size: 13 residues. CDR3 region: CASSYSGPPQAFF. In DNA, the CDR3 is TGTGCCAGCAGTTACTCCGGTCCTCCCCAAGCTTTCTTT.

The chain couples TRBV14 to TRBJ1-1, with D unclear. Trimming removed 2 bases from V and 1 base from J, with 5 bases in between. Per the germline V gene, CDR1 is SGHDN and CDR2 is FVKESK. This CDR3 has 13 residues. DNA of the CDR3: TGTGCCAGCAGCCAACGACAGAACACTGAAGCTTTCTTT. It encodes CASSQRQNTEAFF.

This clone is classed as medium-sized by frequency. The chain carries TRBV19 and TRBJ1-3, with TRBD1 as a possible D gene (5 bases). V lost 6 bases and J 0 bases, leaving 9 bases between the germline ends. Germline assignment: CDR1 LNHDA and CDR2 SQIVND (reference sequence). The CDR3 is 14 amino acids. CDR3 protein: CASRLGLSGNTIYF. CDR3 DNA sequence: TGTGCCAGTAGGCTGGGACTCTCTGGAAACACCATATATTTT.

The genes are TRBV7-2 and TRBJ1-5; 8 positions match TRBD1. Looked up from germline, CDR1 is SGHTA and CDR2 is FQGNSA. This CDR3 spans 16 amino acids. With 1 base clipped from V and 8 bases from J, the junction kept 10 bases outside the gene matches. The CDR3 sequence: CASSLGMGRGPEPQHF. The CDR3, as DNA: TGTGCCAGCAGCTTAGGGATGGGCAGGGGGCCTGAGCCCCAGCATTTT.

The chain is built from TRBV25-1 and TRBJ1-1; no clear D gene. The germline V gene encodes CDR1 MGHDK and CDR2 SYGVNS. V lost 6 bases and J 5 bases, leaving 13 bases between the germline ends. The CDR3 contains 13 residues. The CDR3 is CASRYARATEAFF. The CDR3 DNA reads as TGTGCCAGCAGGTACGCGCGGGCAACTGAAGCTTTCTTT.